A selection of T cell receptor beta chains follows, all from one sample in a study of cytomegalovirus exposure and HLA in healthy donors. The protocol was immunoSEQ multiplex PCR, while the TCRdb copy is restricted to in-frame clones and leaves out a portion. The sample records 100,000 or so clones, roughly 73% being singletons. The sample consisted of PBMCs. Receptor source: a woman between 40 and 50 years old in good health and CMV-seropositive. The conserved cysteine and the conserved F or W are not part of the CDR3 here.

TRBV11-2	TRBJ2-2	ASSLRDSGLGELF
TRBV28	TRBJ1-3	ASSLRWATGNTIY
TRBV7-9	TRBJ1-5	ASSPATGGGNQPQH
TRBV21-1	TRBJ1-5	ASSKEEATGNQPQH
TRBV6-5	TRBJ2-7	ASSNRGPYEQY
TRBV19	TRBJ1-1	ASNNMNTEAF
TRBV19	TRBJ1-4	ASNPTGALNEKLF
TRBV21-1	TRBJ1-5	ASSKGLEVHLSNQPQH
TRBV4-1	TRBJ2-7	ASSQERRTKSY
TRBV6-1	TRBJ2-5	ASSDWRNQETQY
TRBV7-3	TRBJ2-3	ASSQYGVAGDAQY
TRBV2	TRBJ2-1	ASSELAGIYNEQF
TRBV5-1	TRBJ1-1	ASSLGLSEAF
TRBV4-1	TRBJ1-4	ASRPGRGINEKLF
TRBV28	TRBJ2-6	ASSFRPGQIYSGANVLT
TRBV27	TRBJ2-3	ASRTPTGRTDTQY
TRBV4-1	TRBJ1-3	ASSQFHRGRNTIY
TRBV5-1	TRBJ2-7	ASRLLGGPSSYEQY
TRBV6-6	TRBJ2-1	ASSLTGTSLDEQF
TRBV29-1	TRBJ2-1	SVFTGDAYNEQF
TRBV7-2	TRBJ2-7	ASSRLSTGYEQY
TRBV7-2	TRBJ2-2	ASSLASGNTGELF
TRBV6-1	TRBJ1-1	ASSDPGRSEAF
TRBV12-5	TRBJ2-7	ASGEWGAQY
TRBV9	TRBJ1-2	ASSVGVGSDGYT
TRBV5-1	TRBJ2-3	ASTPGGRTDTQY
TRBV13	TRBJ1-4	ASSFGQGGEKLF
TRBV7-2	TRBJ2-1	ASSLQPGTGTYYNEQF
TRBV12-2	TRBJ2-3	ASRFRDNVTDTQY
TRBV7-9	TRBJ2-1	ASSLGLAGGMGIYNEQF
TRBV11-3	TRBJ2-1	ASSRRVGNEQF
TRBV11-2	TRBJ1-5	ASSPGTGNQPQH
TRBV5-6	TRBJ2-2	ASSLELARTGELF
TRBV27	TRBJ2-1	ASSLLLAGGPSDEQF
TRBV11-3	TRBJ2-2	ASSLESANTGELF
TRBV27	TRBJ2-7	ASTGLAGGSSYEQY
TRBV7-8	TRBJ2-7	ASSLDSSSYEQY
TRBV5-6	TRBJ2-7	ASSALGEGYEQY
TRBV14	TRBJ2-1	ASSRVGTVYNEQF
TRBV6-5	TRBJ1-1	ASSYSLQGPNTEAF
TRBV2	TRBJ1-5	ASRDSGDPQPQH